This is a list of T cell receptor beta chains from one sample in a study of cytomegalovirus exposure and HLA in healthy donors. The data were produced by immunoSEQ multiplex PCR, yet TCRdb's version contains in-frame clones alone and is incomplete. Of around 110,000 clones listed, 65% to 75% are singletons. Sequencing was done on a sample of PBMCs. These receptors were obtained from a young man in good health and CMV-seropositive. Each CDR3 is given with its conserved first and last residue. The D gene is left open where the match is weak. Clone size appears in some rows only: once, few, many, or a class for an expanded clone.

TRBD2	TRBV19	TRBJ2-3	NA	CASSIALAGGPRGDTQYF	TGTGCCAGTAGTATAGCCCTAGCGGGGGGGCCGAGAGGGGATACGCAGTATTTT
NA	TRBV30	TRBJ1-4	few	CAWTSGRKEKLFF	TGTGCCTGGACAAGCGGGAGGAAGGAAAAACTGTTTTTT
NA	TRBV10-3	TRBJ1-2	NA	CAGGHLQGYGYTF	TGTGCCGGTGGACACCTTCAGGGCTATGGCTACACCTTC
NA	TRBV7-9	TRBJ2-7	NA	CASSTRDTGYEQYF	TGTGCCAGCAGCACCCGGGACACTGGATACGAGCAGTACTTC
TRBD2	TRBV30	TRBJ2-1	few	CAWTMGGGYNEQFF	TGTGCCTGGACGATGGGGGGGGGCTACAATGAGCAGTTCTTC
TRBD2	TRBV5-4	TRBJ2-7	few	CASSLGRGATYEQYF	TGTGCCAGCAGCTTGGGGCGGGGGGCCACCTACGAGCAGTACTTC
NA	TRBV6-5	TRBJ2-6	few	CAASGGGSGANVLTF	TGTGCCGCCTCCGGGGGTGGGTCTGGGGCCAACGTCCTGACTTTC
NA	TRBV5-6	TRBJ1-2	NA	CASSEVGGDNYGYTF	TGTGCCAGCAGCGAGGTAGGGGGGGATAACTATGGCTACACCTTC
TRBD1	TRBV5-1	TRBJ2-5	NA	CASSLPPRGQGETQYF	TGCGCCAGCAGCTTGCCGCCTAGAGGACAGGGGGAGACCCAGTACTTC
NA	TRBV28	TRBJ1-6	NA	CASSSVSGGLAPLHF	TGTGCCAGCAGTTCCGTCTCCGGCGGGCTCGCACCCCTCCACTTT
NA	TRBV10-1	TRBJ2-3	NA	CASSGQGTDTQYF	TGCGCCAGCAGTGGACAGGGCACAGATACGCAGTATTTT
TRBD1	TRBV2	TRBJ2-7	NA	CASREPGQGSYEQYF	TGTGCCAGCAGAGAACCGGGACAGGGTTCTTACGAGCAGTACTTC
NA	TRBV6-6	TRBJ1-3	NA	CASSSGDLGNTIYF	TGTGCCAGCAGTTCAGGGGACCTTGGAAACACCATATATTTT
TRBD2	TRBV30	TRBJ2-1	few	CAWSRLAGTARTYNEQFF	TGTGCCTGGAGTCGCCTAGCGGGGACAGCGAGAACCTACAATGAGCAGTTCTTC
NA	TRBV2	TRBJ1-6	NA	CASSEVGDSPLHF	TGTGCCAGCAGTGAAGTCGGGGATTCACCCCTCCACTTT
NA	TRBV30	TRBJ1-2	NA	CAWSDGLDGYTF	TGTGCCTGGAGTGATGGACTGGATGGCTACACCTTC
TRBD2	TRBV4-2	TRBJ2-1	NA	CASSQGGLAGNNEQFF	TGTGCCAGCAGCCAAGGCGGACTAGCGGGTAACAATGAGCAGTTCTTC
NA	TRBV6-5	TRBJ2-3	NA	CASSHTPTGRDTQYF	TGTGCCAGCAGCCATACCCCGACAGGGAGGGATACGCAGTATTTT
TRBD1	TRBV5-1	TRBJ1-2	NA	CASSLPGTGDGYTF	TGCGCCAGCAGCTTACCAGGGACAGGGGACGGCTACACCTTC
NA	TRBV5-1	TRBJ1-1	NA	CASSPRAGPRGTEAFF	TGCGCCAGCAGCCCCCGTGCCGGTCCACGGGGCACTGAAGCTTTCTTT